Following are 25 T cell receptor beta chains from one sample sequenced in a study of CD8 T cells in Susac syndrome. RNA was extracted with the RNeasy kit, and a quantity of about 0.45 to 1 ug was reverse transcribed using random hexamers. TCRdb used MiXCR to reprocess the immunoSEQ multiplex PCR reads, holding one entry per CDR3 protein. The table has under 300,000 distinct CDR3 sequences, 90% to 96% seen once. Sequencing input: CD4+ T cells from PBMCs. The receptors come from a human donor with Susac syndrome.

The V and J genes are TRBV29-1 and TRBJ1-2; 7 bases fit TRBD1. Germline V CDR1 and CDR2: SQVTM, ANQGSEA. The CDR3 extends over 13 amino acids. V was pared by 5 bases and J by 4 bases, with 7 bases of the junction left unmatched. CDR3 residues: CSVQRGRGYGYTF. Written as DNA, the CDR3 is TGCAGCGTTCAGAGGGGGCGAGGCTATGGCTACACCTTC.

The gene calls are TRBV28 and TRBJ2-7; D is possibly TRBD2 (6 bases). CDR3 length equals 15 residues. V was cut by 7 bases and J by 4 bases, with 20 bases left in between. Germline V lookup: CDR1 MDHEN, CDR2 SYDVKM. CDR3 nucleotides: TGTGCCAGCATCGAACGCGGAGGGTTCTCTTACGAGCAGTACTTC. It translates to CASIERGGFSYEQYF.

This clonotype was recorded once. The CDR3 reads CASSSVRGTEAFF. CDR3 nucleotides: TGTGCCAGCAGCTCCGTTAGGGGCACTGAAGCTTTCTTT. The rearrangement links TRBV11-2 to TRBJ1-1; tentatively, D is TRBD1 (5 bases). The ends were cut back, 4 bases at V and 4 bases at J, with 10 bases in the middle. Germline-derived CDR1 and CDR2 are SGHAT and FQNNGV. The CDR3 is made up of 13 amino acids.

This chain uses TRBV30 with TRBJ1-1; D is unresolved. The CDR3 sequence is 17 residues long. V lost 1 base, J lost 6 bases, and 24 bases lay in between. In germline, CDR1 is GTSNPN, CDR2 SVGIG (reference sequence). The CDR3 region has the DNA TGTGCCTGGAGTGGGGGTGGGGATCCATGTGGGTCCCCTGAAGCTTTCTTT. Its translation is CAWSGGGDPCGSPEAFF.

The CDR3 DNA reads TGTGCCAGCAGTGGGGCCAGCGGCAGCACCGGGACCCAGTACTTC. Translated, it gives CASSGASGSTGTQYF. This sequence joins TRBV2 and TRBJ2-5, with a tentative D call TRBD2 (5 bases). The ends were cut back, 4 bases at V and 7 bases at J, with 19 bases in the middle. The CDR3 totals 15 residues. Germline CDR1 is SNHLY and CDR2 is FYNNEI.

This chain joins TRBV20-1 and TRBJ2-7; 7 nucleotides agree with TRBD1. Trimming at V came to 3 bases and at J to 3 bases, leaving 23 bases not matched to a gene. This CDR3 contains 19 residues. CDR1 DFQATT and CDR2 SNEGSKA come from the germline V gene (reference sequence). In DNA form, the CDR3 reads TGCAGTGCTAGGGGGGACAGCGGAATGAATGGATCGCTCCACTACGAGCAGTACTTC. The encoded protein is CSARGDSGMNGSLHYEQYF.

This sequence joins TRBV19 and TRBJ1-2; 9 bases line up with TRBD1. Germline assignment: CDR1 LNHDA and CDR2 SQIVND (reference sequence). V shed 7 bases and J 8 bases; nucleotides not matched to a gene: 11. CDR3 length: 14 residues. The CDR3 region has the DNA TGTGCCAGTACCCAGGGACAGGGCACGGGCGGCTACACCTTC. It codes for CASTQGQGTGGYTF.

V and J are TRBV7-3 and TRBJ2-3; the D is unclear. Trimming cost V 5 bases and J 5 bases, with 8 bases left between them. Germline CDR1 and CDR2: SGHTA and FQGTGA. The CDR3 totals 12 residues. The CDR3 spells CASSTPGDTQYF. Written as DNA, the CDR3 is TGTGCCAGCAGCACTCCTGGAGATACGCAGTATTTT. The complete variable domain, with remaining parts taken from reference TRBV7-3 and TRBJ2-3, reads GAGVSQTPSNKVTEKGKYVELRCDPISGHTALYWYRQSLGQGPEFLIYFQGTGAADDSGLPNDRFFAVRPEGSVSTLKIQRTERGDSAVYLCASSTPGDTQYFGPGTRLTVL.

This chain links TRBV15 with TRBJ1-2; D gene uncertain. Germline V gene lookup returns CDR1 LNHNV and CDR2 YYDKDF (reference sequence). This CDR3 has 13 amino acids. The germline V and J ends were trimmed by 4 bases and 4 bases, with 10 bases remaining between them. The CDR3 sequence: CATSMKGIYGYTF. The CDR3 coding sequence is TGTGCCACCAGCATGAAGGGCATCTATGGCTACACCTTC.

This clonotype was seen more than once but under ten times. V gene TRBV7-2 combines with J gene TRBJ2-1, with D uncertain. The CDR3 is 11 residues long. Trimming shortened V by 3 bases and J by 9 bases, and 6 bases separated the two germline ends. Germline V gives CDR1 SGHTA, CDR2 FQGNSA. The CDR3 DNA sequence: TGTGCCAGCAGCTTTTCGCGTGAGCAGTTCTTC. Protein product: CASSFSREQFF.

This clonotype was seen once. The rearrangement links TRBV4-1 to TRBJ2-5, with D perhaps matching TRBD1 (5 bases). CDR3 size: 16 residues. Trimming stripped 4 bases from V and 4 bases from J, with 19 bases between. Looked up from germline, CDR1 is MGHRA and CDR2 is YSYEKL. The CDR3 loop reads CASSPQGVQSGETQYF. The CDR3 bases are TGCGCCAGCAGCCCCCAGGGCGTGCAATCGGGAGAGACCCAGTACTTC.

This clonotype was counted a single time. The chain employs TRBV30 and TRBJ1-1; 7 bases line up with TRBD1. The V segment lost 2 bases and the J segment 6 bases; nucleotides outside the gene matches: 9. The CDR3 is 14 amino acids. The germline V gene encodes CDR1 GTSNPN and CDR2 SVGIG (reference sequence). In nucleotides, the CDR3 is TGTGCCTGGAGTTTGACGACAGGGAGCTCTGAAGCTTTCTTT. It translates to CAWSLTTGSSEAFF. Variable domain in full (rest from reference TRBV30 and TRBJ1-1): SQTIHQWPATLVQPVGSPLSLECTVEGTSNPNLYWYRQAAGRGLQLLFYSVGIGQISSEVPQNLSASRPQDRQFILSSKKLLLSDSGFYLCAWSLTTGSSEAFFGQGTRLTVV.

For the CDR3, the DNA is TGTGCCAGCAGGAACATTGGCTACACCTTC. Translated, it gives CASRNIGYTF. V and J are TRBV12-3 or TRBV12-4 and TRBJ1-2; no reliable D call. V was trimmed by 6 bases and J by 7 bases, leaving 6 bases between them. This CDR3 contains 10 residues.

Only one count was recorded for this clonotype. The chain employs TRBV28 and TRBJ1-2; 7 bases line up with TRBD1. The germline V gene encodes CDR1 MDHEN and CDR2 SYDVKM. The J segment lost 2 bases and the V segment lost 5 bases, leaving 5 bases of the junction unmatched. The CDR3 sequence is 14 residues long. CDR3 nucleotide sequence: TGTGCCAGCAGTAACCCGGACAGGAACTATGGCTACACCTTC. Protein product: CASSNPDRNYGYTF.

The chain couples TRBV25-1 to TRBJ1-4; 7 nucleotides line up with TRBD1. After removal of 2 bases from V and 8 bases from J, the junction contained 8 bases not matched to a gene. The CDR3 covers 15 residues. Germline V gene lookup returns CDR1 MGHDK and CDR2 SYGVNS. As DNA, the CDR3 is TGTGCCAGCAGTGAAGGAGGGGGCGGCGGGGAAAAACTGTTTTTT. Its translation is CASSEGGGGGEKLFF.

This rearrangement joins TRBV3-1 to TRBJ2-3, with D unresolved. In germline, CDR1 is LGHDT, CDR2 YNNKEL (reference sequence). Trimming pared 3 bases from V and 5 bases from J, leaving 12 bases between. The CDR3 is 14 residues long. The CDR3 loop is CASSHQSGGDTQYF. CDR3 coding DNA: TGTGCCAGCAGCCATCAATCTGGCGGAGATACGCAGTATTTT.

The J gene is TRBJ2-3, the V gene TRBV2, with 8 positions matching TRBD2. Trimming took 7 bases from V and 2 from J; bases not matched to a gene: 11. Germline V lookup: CDR1 SNHLY, CDR2 FYNNEI. The CDR3 has 16 residues. CDR3 in DNA: TGTGCCAGCACCCCCCTTAGCGGGACGAACACAGATACGCAGTATTTT. It translates to CASTPLSGTNTDTQYF.

J is TRBJ1-2 and V is TRBV27; 11 bases align to TRBD1. Looked up from germline, CDR1 is MNHEY and CDR2 is SMNVEV (reference sequence). The CDR3 is 15 residues long. V lost 3 bases, J lost 5 bases, and 5 bases stayed unmatched. CDR3 amino acids: CASSFSGQGAYGYTF. The DNA of the CDR3 is TGTGCCAGCAGTTTCTCCGGACAGGGGGCGTATGGCTACACCTTC.

The chain is built from TRBV7-9 and TRBJ1-5; 10 nucleotides line up with TRBD1. The CDR3 extends over 18 amino acids. The germline gives CDR1 SEHNR, CDR2 FQNEAQ (reference sequence). V lost 5 bases and J lost 10; bases outside the gene matches: 20. CDR3 region: CASSRTIPGQGKIGPQHF. The CDR3 region has the DNA TGTGCCAGCAGCCGAACTATTCCGGGACAGGGGAAAATTGGTCCCCAGCATTTT.

CDR3 protein: CAISGLVGETQYF. The CDR3 DNA reads TGTGCCATCAGTGGGCTGGTGGGGGAGACCCAGTACTTC. The V and J genes are TRBV10-3 and TRBJ2-5, with unresolved D. Germline V gene sequence: CDR1 ENHRY, CDR2 SYGVKD. This CDR3 has 13 residues. V gave up 4 bases and J gave up 5 bases, with 11 bases separating them.

The rearrangement links TRBV9 to TRBJ1-1; 7 bases agree with TRBD1. The CDR3 has 14 amino acids. The junction had 8 bases not matched to a gene; V was cut back by 5 bases and J by 4 bases. Germline lookup yields CDR1 SGDLS and CDR2 YYNGEE. CDR3 residues: CASSATGKSTEAFF. CDR3 in DNA: TGTGCCAGCAGTGCGACAGGGAAGAGCACTGAAGCTTTCTTT.

This clonotype was recorded a few times. The chain recombines TRBV29-1 with TRBJ2-7; D gene unclear. V was clipped by 4 bases and J by 5 bases, with 15 bases between them. CDR3 length: 13 amino acids. Germline lookup yields CDR1 SQVTM and CDR2 ANQGSEA. In nucleotides, the CDR3 is TGCAGCGTTGTAGTGGGTAGGCGGAACGAGCAGTACTTC. Amino acids: CSVVVGRRNEQYF.

The chain couples TRBV5-1 to TRBJ2-3, with unresolved D. The V end lost 0 bases, the J end lost 2 bases, and 7 bases lay between the germline ends. Germline V gene sequence: CDR1 SGHRS, CDR2 YFSETQ. The CDR3 sequence is 14 residues long. The CDR3 loop reads CASSLDSHTDTQYF. CDR3 sequence (DNA): TGCGCCAGCAGCTTGGACAGTCACACAGATACGCAGTATTTT.

The rearrangement joins TRBV12-3 or TRBV12-4 to TRBJ2-7; D not certain. The CDR3 runs to 15 residues. The V gene lost 5 bases and the J gene lost 0 bases, with 14 bases spanning the gap. In DNA form, the CDR3 reads TGTGCCAGCAGTGCCAATCCCCCTAGCTCCTACGAGCAGTACTTC. Protein sequence: CASSANPPSSYEQYF.

This chain links TRBV20-1 with TRBJ2-7; weak D call: TRBD2 (6 bases). In germline, CDR1 is DFQATT, CDR2 SNEGSKA (reference sequence). The CDR3 runs 15 residues. Trimming stripped 1 base from V and 0 bases from J, with 13 bases between. The CDR3 nucleotides are TGCAGTGCTAGAGTATTTGCCGGGGGCTCCTACGAGCAGTACTTC. This codes for CSARVFAGGSYEQYF.